Shown below are 16 T cell receptor beta chains from a single sample sequenced in a study of T cell responses to AZD1222 COVID-19 vaccine. TCRdb's copy holds only in-frame clones and misses some; the assay was immunoSEQ multiplex PCR. This table holds some 130,000 clones, about nine tenths found once. Specimen: peripheral blood, collected on day 0 of AZD1222 vaccination. Receptor source: an adult in good health.

This chain connects TRBV6-4 to TRBJ1-5; D is unclear. Per germline, CDR1 MRHNA and CDR2 SNTAGT. The CDR3 consists of 16 residues. V lost 0 bases to trimming and J lost 0 bases, with 9 bases between them. The CDR3 DNA reads TGTGCCAGCAGTGACTCGCGCAGGCATAGCAATCAGCCCCAGCATTTT. Its protein product is CASSDSRRHSNQPQHF.

This clone came up many times. The chain recombines TRBV5-1 with TRBJ2-2; tentatively, D is TRBD1 (6 bases). The V end lost 1 base, the J end lost 0 bases, and 7 bases lay between the germline ends. The CDR3 totals 15 residues. In germline, CDR1 is SGHRS, CDR2 YFSETQ. Written as DNA, the CDR3 is TGCGCCAGCAGCTTGACAGGGCCGAACACCGGGGAGCTGTTTTTT. Its translation is CASSLTGPNTGELFF.

This clone was seen only a few times. The rearrangement links TRBV5-1 to TRBJ2-3, with D possibly being TRBD2 (6 bases). Germline V gene lookup returns CDR1 SGHRS and CDR2 YFSETQ. The V gene lost 7 bases and the J gene lost 4 bases, with 16 bases spanning the gap. CDR3 length equals 14 residues. The CDR3 nucleotides are TGCGCCAGCGTGGGTGGCGGGACGGCAGATACGCAGTATTTT. It yields the protein CASVGGGTADTQYF.

The CDR3 here is CASRGQDRANQPQHF. The CDR3 DNA reads TGTGCCAGCAGGGGCCAGGACAGGGCTAATCAGCCCCAGCATTTT. The chain uses TRBV28 and TRBJ1-5; 8 bases match TRBD1. Trimming at V came to 6 bases and at J to 4 bases, leaving 8 bases not matched to a gene. Germline assignment: CDR1 MDHEN and CDR2 SYDVKM. The length of the CDR3 is 15 residues.

The chain couples TRBV27 to TRBJ2-3; maybe TRBD2 (5 bases). Germline CDR1 and CDR2: MNHEY and SMNVEV (reference sequence). The CDR3 spans 13 residues. V lost 4 bases and J lost 9, with 14 bases in between. CDR3 DNA: TGTGCCAGCAGTTCAGTCGGCAGAGGGACGCAGTATTTT. It codes for CASSSVGRGTQYF.

The chain has TRBV28 and TRBJ1-1, with D hard to call. V was trimmed by 7 bases and J by 1 base, leaving 16 bases between them. The CDR3 is 15 amino acids. Germline V gives CDR1 MDHEN, CDR2 SYDVKM. The CDR3 bases are TGTGCCAGCAACCTCCGGGGTGTCCGGAACACTGAAGCTTTCTTT. Amino acid sequence: CASNLRGVRNTEAFF. Full variable domain (remainder filled in from reference TRBV28 and TRBJ1-1): DVKVTQSSRYLVKRTGEKVFLECVQDMDHENMFWYRQDPGLGLRLIYFSYDVKMKEKGDIPEGYSVSREKKERFSLILESASTNQTSMYLCASNLRGVRNTEAFFGQGTRLTVV.

V usage is TRBV4-1 and J usage is TRBJ1-1; D unclear. The CDR3 is 13 amino acids. The V and J ends lost 1 base and 1 base respectively, with 4 bases between them. Per the germline V gene, CDR1 is MGHRA and CDR2 is YSYEKL. The CDR3 coding sequence is TGCGCCAGCAGCCAAGCTGGGAACACTGAAGCTTTCTTT. Translated: CASSQAGNTEAFF.

The chain employs TRBV11-2 and TRBJ2-2, with D hard to call. The germline gives CDR1 SGHAT, CDR2 FQNNGV. The germline V and J ends were trimmed by 0 bases and 4 bases, with 6 bases remaining between them. The CDR3 is made up of 14 amino acids. CDR3 coding DNA: TGTGCCAGCAGCTTAGATCGGCTCACCGGGGAGCTGTTTTTT. It yields the protein CASSLDRLTGELFF.

Points on this clone: Distinct nucleotide sequences in the sample also encode this CDR3. The J gene is TRBJ2-7, the V gene TRBV5-1, with D possibly TRBD1 on 5 matching bases. This CDR3 is built from 14 residues. Per the germline V gene, CDR1 is SGHRS and CDR2 is YFSETQ. V dropped 0 bases and J dropped 3 bases, with 10 bases sitting between them. The CDR3 sequence: CASSLAQGGYEQYF. In DNA form, the CDR3 reads TGCGCCAGCAGCTTGGCGCAGGGTGGCTACGAGCAGTACTTC.

This clone was recorded a few times. The V gene is TRBV25-1, the J gene TRBJ1-1; TRBD1 matches at 8 bases. Germline-derived CDR1 and CDR2 are MGHDK and SYGVNS. The CDR3 consists of 13 residues. Trimming removed 4 bases from V and 6 bases from J; junction bases left unmatched: 4. The CDR3 DNA reads as TGTGCCAGCAGTGCCTGGACAGGGTCTGAAGCTTTCTTT. Translated, it gives CASSAWTGSEAFF.

The chain uses TRBV29-1 and TRBJ2-5; 10 positions agree with TRBD2. V trimming: 1 base; J trimming: 1 base; junction bases outside the gene matches: 9. Germline CDR1 SQVTM, CDR2 ANQGSEA. The CDR3 totals 17 residues. CDR3 DNA: TGCAGCGTTGAAGGGGCTGTTAGCGGGAGGTCCCAAGAGACCCAGTACTTC. Its protein product is CSVEGAVSGRSQETQYF.

This clone has a single count. The chain links TRBV6-1 to TRBJ1-6, with 9 bases identical to TRBD1. The V and J ends lost 4 bases and 1 base, in that order; junction bases with no gene match: 5. The CDR3 spans 17 residues. Germline CDR1 is MNHNS and CDR2 is SASEGT. The chain's CDR3 is CASSVQGARSYNSPLHF. CDR3 sequence (DNA): TGTGCCAGCAGTGTACAGGGGGCGCGTTCCTATAATTCACCCCTCCACTTT.

The rearrangement links TRBV9 to TRBJ2-7, with a possible D match to TRBD1 (5 bases). This CDR3 region has 15 residues. Germline CDR1 SGDLS, CDR2 YYNGEE. V was trimmed by 0 bases and J by 3 bases, leaving 13 bases between them. The CDR3 DNA follows: TGTGCCAGCAGCGTAGATGAAGGGGAAGGCTACGAGCAGTACTTC. Protein product: CASSVDEGEGYEQYF.

The rearrangement uses TRBV5-6 and TRBJ2-7, with D possibly TRBD1 on 5 matching bases. This CDR3 comprises 14 residues. The germline V and J ends were trimmed by 4 bases and 3 bases, with 14 bases remaining between them. Germline CDR1 SGHDT, CDR2 YYEEEE. The CDR3 spells CASSGPGRDYEQYF. DNA for the CDR3: TGTGCCAGCAGCGGCCCGGGCAGGGACTACGAGCAGTACTTC.

This chain joins TRBV28 and TRBJ1-5; D is uncertain. There are 15 residues in the CDR3. CDR1 is MDHEN, CDR2 SYDVKM, per germline. Trimming cost V 3 bases and J 4 bases, with 13 bases left between them. The CDR3 DNA follows: TGTGCCAGCAGTTTGAATTTCAGAAGTAATCAGCCCCAGCATTTT. This sequence encodes CASSLNFRSNQPQHF. Using reference TRBV28 and TRBJ1-5 for the parts outside the CDR3, the full variable domain is DVKVTQSSRYLVKRTGEKVFLECVQDMDHENMFWYRQDPGLGLRLIYFSYDVKMKEKGDIPEGYSVSREKKERFSLILESASTNQTSMYLCASSLNFRSNQPQHFGDGTRLSIL.

This clone was observed once. The chain recombines TRBV6-2 or TRBV6-3 with TRBJ1-4; no clear D gene. Germline assignment: CDR1 MNHEY and CDR2 SVGEGT. Trimming took 5 bases from V and 6 from J, leaving 13 bases between them. The CDR3 sequence is 14 residues long. CDR3 bases: TGTGCCAGCAGTCGACCCGGGCTGGATGAAAAACTGTTTTTT. Its translation: CASSRPGLDEKLFF.